The 27 T cell receptor beta chains below were found in one sample sequenced in a study of T cells of healthy individuals. TCRdb independently ran MiXCR on the 5' RACE reads; one entry per CDR3 protein. There are some 100,000 distinct CDR3 sequences in the sample; 15% to 20% occur only once, and about 6% lies in the top ten. These receptors all come from a human donor in good health.

The chain joins TRBV28 to TRBJ1-5; D unclear. Trimming shortened V by 7 bases and J by 5 bases, and 15 bases separated the two germline ends. CDR3 length equals 14 residues. From germline, CDR1 is MDHEN and CDR2 SYDVKM. CDR3 sequence: CASNPSGSYQPQHF. The DNA for the CDR3 is TGTGCCAGCAACCCGTCCGGGAGCTATCAGCCCCAGCATTTT.

J is TRBJ2-1 and V is TRBV7-9, with D perhaps matching TRBD2 (7 bases). Per germline, CDR1 SEHNR and CDR2 FQNEAQ (reference sequence). There are 14 residues in the CDR3. The germline V and J ends were trimmed by 5 bases and 9 bases, with 17 bases remaining between them. CDR3 region: CASSPSGLGGEQFF. Written as DNA, the CDR3 is TGTGCCAGCAGCCCCTCCGGACTAGGGGGTGAGCAGTTCTTC. Using reference TRBV7-9 and TRBJ2-1 for the parts outside the CDR3, the full variable domain is DTGVSQNPRHKITKRGQNVTFRCDPISEHNRLYWYRQTLGQGPEFLTYFQNEAQLEKSRLLSDRFSAERPKGSFSTLEIQRTEQGDSAMYLCASSPSGLGGEQFFGPGTRLTVL.

The table lists this clonotype with many counts. V is TRBV20-1 and J is TRBJ1-1; D is unresolved. Looked up from germline, CDR1 is DFQATT and CDR2 is SNEGSKA (reference sequence). Trimming stripped 3 bases from V and 0 bases from J, with 5 bases between. The CDR3 is 12 residues long. In nucleotides, the CDR3 is TGCAGTGCTAGCATGATGAACACTGAAGCTTTCTTT. The encoded protein is CSASMMNTEAFF.

The J gene is TRBJ2-7, the V gene TRBV9; 8 bases are shared with TRBD1. Germline V gene sequence: CDR1 SGDLS, CDR2 YYNGEE. The CDR3 is 14 amino acids. Trimming cost V 2 bases and J 2 bases; bases outside gene matches: 3. The CDR3 loop is CASSVGTGAYEQYF. The CDR3 DNA sequence: TGTGCCAGCAGCGTGGGGACAGGAGCCTACGAGCAGTACTTC.

This clonotype was counted between two and nine times. The chain recombines TRBV11-2 with TRBJ2-2; D remains unclear. The CDR3 is made up of 15 amino acids. The V and J ends lost 0 bases and 4 bases respectively, with 9 bases between them. The germline gives CDR1 SGHAT, CDR2 FQNNGV. CDR3: CASSLDPKATGELFF. DNA for the CDR3: TGTGCCAGCAGCTTAGATCCTAAGGCCACCGGGGAGCTGTTTTTT.

This clonotype showed up just a few times. V gene TRBV5-1 combines with J gene TRBJ2-6, with D perhaps matching TRBD2 (6 bases). V dropped 3 bases and J dropped 0 bases, with 10 bases sitting between them. In germline, CDR1 is SGHRS, CDR2 YFSETQ. The CDR3 is 16 residues long. The CDR3 DNA reads TGCGCCAGCAGCTCCCGCGGGGACTCTGGGGCCAACGTCCTGACTTTC. Encoded protein: CASSSRGDSGANVLTF.

This clonotype was seen a handful of times. The rearrangement links TRBV5-6 to TRBJ2-1, with TRBD2 matching 14 bases. The germline V gene encodes CDR1 SGHDT and CDR2 YYEEEE. This CDR3 spans 18 amino acids. The junction had 9 bases not matched to a gene; V was cut back by 1 base and J by 6 bases. This CDR3 is CASSLRTSGRRGFNEQFF. The CDR3, as DNA: TGTGCCAGCAGCTTGAGGACTAGCGGGAGGCGGGGGTTCAATGAGCAGTTCTTC. Together with reference TRBV5-6 and TRBJ2-1, the CDR3 gives the full variable domain: DAGVTQSPTHLIKTRGQQVTLRCSPKSGHDTVSWYQQALGQGPQFIFQYYEEEERQRGNFPDRFSGHQFPNYSSELNVNALLLGDSALYLCASSLRTSGRRGFNEQFFGPGTRLTVL.

The table lists this clonotype with a few counts. The chain carries TRBV19 and TRBJ2-1; 10 bases align to TRBD2. Unmatched junction bases numbered 6, after V lost 5 bases and J lost 8 bases. The CDR3 extends over 14 amino acids. From germline, CDR1 is LNHDA and CDR2 SQIVND (reference sequence). The CDR3 loop is CASSPPSGRDEQFF. CDR3 in DNA: TGTGCCAGTAGTCCTCCAAGCGGGAGGGATGAGCAGTTCTTC.

In this sample, this clonotype turned up many times. The chain joins TRBV11-1 to TRBJ2-7; a possible D gene is TRBD1 (5 bases). The CDR3 has 13 amino acids. Germline V gives CDR1 SGHAT, CDR2 FQDESV (reference sequence). The V gene lost 5 bases and the J gene lost 0 bases, with 8 bases spanning the gap. CDR3 bases: TGTGCCAGCAGCCACGACAGCTCCTACGAGCAGTACTTC. Protein sequence: CASSHDSSYEQYF. The whole variable domain, remainder taken from reference TRBV11-1 and TRBJ2-7, is EAEVAQSPRYKITEKSQAVAFWCDPISGHATLYWYRQILGQGPELLVQFQDESVVDDSQLPKDRFSAERLKGVDSTLKIQPAELGDSAMYLCASSHDSSYEQYFGPGTRLTVT.

This chain joins TRBV20-1 and TRBJ2-7, with 7 bases that match TRBD1. In germline, CDR1 is DFQATT, CDR2 SNEGSKA (reference sequence). The V segment lost 6 bases and the J segment 2 bases; nucleotides outside the gene matches: 10. The CDR3 has 14 residues. The CDR3 spells CSARTGARPYEQYF. The CDR3, as DNA: TGCAGTGCCAGAACAGGGGCGCGACCCTACGAGCAGTACTTC.

The V gene is TRBV20-1, the J gene TRBJ1-1, with 7 positions matching TRBD1. V lost 5 bases to trimming and J lost 3 bases; unmatched junction nucleotides: 3. Looked up from germline, CDR1 is DFQATT and CDR2 is SNEGSKA (reference sequence). CDR3 length: 12 residues. For the CDR3, the DNA is TGCAGTGCTCCTGACAGGGACACTGAAGCTTTCTTT. This codes for CSAPDRDTEAFF.

A few counts support this clonotype. The gene calls are TRBV12-3 or TRBV12-4 and TRBJ2-3, with D uncertain. This CDR3 has 16 residues. Trimming pared 3 bases from V and 2 bases from J, leaving 15 bases between. CDR3 coding DNA: TGTGCCAGCAGTTTCAGTCAGCGTGGGTCCACAGATACGCAGTATTTT. Translating gives CASSFSQRGSTDTQYF.

J is TRBJ1-3 and V is TRBV9; the D gene is possibly TRBD1 (5 bases). Deletions cut 3 bases from V and 1 base from J, with 11 bases between. Germline loops: CDR1 SGDLS, CDR2 YYNGEE. This CDR3 spans 15 amino acids. The CDR3: CASSGPPGSGNTIYF. The CDR3 nucleotides read TGTGCCAGCAGCGGACCCCCAGGGTCTGGAAACACCATATATTTT.

Only a few counts were recorded for this clonotype. V is TRBV28 and J is TRBJ2-5; the D is unclear. Trimming removed 3 bases at V and 0 bases at J, with 5 bases between. The CDR3 is 13 amino acids. Germline values: CDR1 MDHEN, CDR2 SYDVKM. The CDR3 bases are TGTGCCAGCAGTTTTAGAAACCAAGAGACCCAGTACTTC. This sequence encodes CASSFRNQETQYF.

CDR3 protein: CASSFPLSGGRGNTEAFF. The CDR3 nucleotides read TGTGCCAGCAGCTTCCCGTTATCAGGGGGGCGGGGGAACACTGAAGCTTTCTTT. The chain carries TRBV7-2 and TRBJ1-1; 7 bases are a match to TRBD1. The CDR3 is 18 residues long. Germline CDR1 reads SGHTA; CDR2 reads FQGNSA. Trimming took 3 bases from V and 1 from J; bases not matched to a gene: 14.

The chain recombines TRBV9 with TRBJ2-2; D may be TRBD1 (6 bases). In germline, CDR1 is SGDLS, CDR2 YYNGEE. The ends were cut back, 2 bases at V and 2 bases at J, with 13 bases in the middle. The CDR3 covers 16 residues. The CDR3 reads CASSVRGSLNTGELFF. In nucleotides, the CDR3 is TGTGCCAGCAGCGTCAGGGGATCCTTAAACACCGGGGAGCTGTTTTTT.

This clonotype came up a few times. The genes are TRBV6-5 and TRBJ2-7; the match to TRBD1 covers 7 bases. The V gene's germline CDR1 is MNHEY and CDR2 SVGAGI. This CDR3 region has 14 residues. V was clipped by 6 bases and J by 0 bases; unmatched bases: 5. The CDR3 reads CASRPRDSSYEQYF. In DNA, the CDR3 is TGTGCCAGCAGACCCCGGGACAGCTCCTACGAGCAGTACTTC.

The chain carries TRBV4-3 and TRBJ2-3; D is unclear. The V gene's germline CDR1 is LGHNA and CDR2 YSLEER. V was shortened by 1 base and J by 2 bases, with 13 bases between the two germline ends. The CDR3 loop spans 16 amino acids. The CDR3 nucleotides are TGCGCCAGCAGCCAAGCCCGAGGTGGAATCACAGATACGCAGTATTTT. Translated: CASSQARGGITDTQYF.

This clonotype showed up just a few times. The J gene is TRBJ2-1, the V gene TRBV28; 7 positions agree with TRBD2. The germline CDR1 and CDR2 sequences are MDHEN and SYDVKM. This CDR3 has 13 residues. After removal of 11 bases from V and 5 bases from J, the junction contained 9 bases not matched to a gene. The CDR3 DNA reads TGTGCCCACTGGGGAGCGGGAAACAATGAGCAGTTCTTC. It yields the protein CAHWGAGNNEQFF.

Of note for this clonotype: Given a much more abundant clone one base away, this may be a read error. The chain employs TRBV24-1 and TRBJ2-1, with TRBD2 as a possible D gene (6 bases). CDR3 length equals 16 residues. The germline V gene has CDR1 KGHDR and CDR2 SFDVKD. The CDR3 DNA is TGTACCACCAGTGATTTAAAGGGAGGACATGGGAATGAGCAGTTCTTC. Encoded protein: CTTSDLKGGHGNEQFF.

V is TRBV10-3 and J is TRBJ2-3; 7 nucleotides align to TRBD2. Germline V lookup: CDR1 ENHRY, CDR2 SYGVKD. The CDR3 has 16 residues. V gave up 8 bases and J gave up 2 bases; unmatched junction bases: 13. CDR3 in DNA: TGTGCCATCCGCCCCGTGGCTAGCGGATCCACAGATACGCAGTATTTT. It translates to CAIRPVASGSTDTQYF.

A few counts support this clonotype. The V gene is TRBV7-2, the J gene TRBJ2-5; D remains unclear. Germline V CDR1 and CDR2: SGHTA, FQGNSA. Trimming stripped 5 bases from V and 4 bases from J, with 11 bases between. CDR3 length equals 13 residues. In DNA form, the CDR3 reads TGTGCCAGCAGCCCCCCTAATGGAGAGACCCAGTACTTC. It translates to CASSPPNGETQYF.

This clonotype was counted ten times or more. The chain carries TRBV5-5 and TRBJ1-4, with D uncertain. V was shortened by 2 bases and J by 3 bases, with 8 bases between the two germline ends. The CDR3 covers 14 residues. CDR1 and CDR2 from the germline V gene are SGHKS and YYEKEE (reference sequence). CDR3 amino acids: CASSFIGANEKLFF. The DNA of the CDR3 is TGTGCCAGCAGCTTTATCGGGGCTAATGAAAAACTGTTTTTT.

The J gene is TRBJ2-5, the V gene TRBV28, with D uncertain. Germline loops: CDR1 MDHEN, CDR2 SYDVKM. With 6 bases removed from V and 4 bases from J, the gap between germline ends came to 12 bases. CDR3 length: 13 residues. As DNA, the CDR3 is TGTGCCAGCAGCCGCGTTTTAGGAGAGACCCAGTACTTC. Its translation is CASSRVLGETQYF.

This clonotype turned up a few times. The chain couples TRBV7-2 to TRBJ1-5; D is unclear. The germline V gene encodes CDR1 SGHTA and CDR2 FQGNSA. The CDR3 covers 15 residues. Deletions cut 6 bases from V and 0 bases from J, with 12 bases between. CDR3 loop: CASSSPGVSNQPQHF. CDR3 coding DNA: TGTGCCAGCAGTAGCCCGGGAGTTAGCAATCAGCCCCAGCATTTT.

The chain couples TRBV12-3 or TRBV12-4 to TRBJ2-7; TRBD1 might be the D (5 bases). The CDR3 has 14 residues. Trimming removed 5 bases from V and 2 bases from J, with 13 bases in between. Written as DNA, the CDR3 is TGTGCCAGCAGTCCCCAGGGTGTCCCCTACGAGCAGTACTTC. As protein: CASSPQGVPYEQYF.

This clonotype has at least ten counts. The chain joins TRBV10-3 to TRBJ2-5, with D possibly TRBD2 on 6 matching bases. CDR1 is ENHRY, CDR2 SYGVKD, per germline. Trimming stripped 11 bases from V and 5 bases from J, with 18 bases between. The CDR3 runs to 13 residues. CDR3 protein: CAAAAIAEETQYF. The CDR3 DNA is TGTGCCGCCGCGGCCATAGCGGAGGAGACCCAGTACTTC.